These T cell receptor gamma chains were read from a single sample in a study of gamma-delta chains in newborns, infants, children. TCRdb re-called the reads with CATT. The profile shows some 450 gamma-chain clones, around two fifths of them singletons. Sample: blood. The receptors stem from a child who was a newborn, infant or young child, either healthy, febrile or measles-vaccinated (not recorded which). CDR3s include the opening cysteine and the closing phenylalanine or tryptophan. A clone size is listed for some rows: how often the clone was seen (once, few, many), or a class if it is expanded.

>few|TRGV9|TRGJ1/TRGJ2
TGTGCCTTGTGGGAGGTGCGGGGTTATTATAAGAAACTCTTT
CALWEVRGYYKKLF
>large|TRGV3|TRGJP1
TGTGCCACCTGGGACAGGCTTGGTACCACTGGTTGGTTCAAGATATTT
CATWDRLGTTGWFKIF
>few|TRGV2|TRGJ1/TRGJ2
TGTGCCACCTGGGACGGCTTGTATTATAAGAAACTCTTT
CATWDGLYYKKLF
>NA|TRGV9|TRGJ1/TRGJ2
TGTGCCTTGTGGGAGGTGCATTATTATAAGAAACTCTTT
CALWEVHYYKKLF
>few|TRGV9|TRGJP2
TGTGCCTTGTGGGAGGTGCAATTTTGGAGTAGTGATTGGATCAAGACGTTT
CALWEVQFWSSDWIKTF
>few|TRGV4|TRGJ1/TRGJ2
TGTGCCACCTGGGATGGCCCGGGGTATAAGAAACTCTTT
CATWDGPGYKKLF
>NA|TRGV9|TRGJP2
TGTGCCTTGTGGGGGCCTAGTGATTGGATCAAGACGTTT
CALWGPSDWIKTF
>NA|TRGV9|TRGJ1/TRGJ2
TGTGCCTTGTGGGATTTGAATTATTATAAGAAACTCTTT
CALWDLNYYKKLF
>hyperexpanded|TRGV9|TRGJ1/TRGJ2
TGTGCCTTGTGGGAGGTGCCCTATAAGAAACTCTTT
CALWEVPYKKLF
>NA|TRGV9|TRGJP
TGTGCCTTGTGGGAGGAGTTGGGCAAAAAAATCAAGGTATTT
CALWEELGKKIKVF
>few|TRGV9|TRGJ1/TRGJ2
TGTGCCTTGTGGGAGGTCCCTTATTATTATAAGAAACTCTTT
CALWEVPYYYKKLF
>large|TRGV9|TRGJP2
TGTGCCTTGTGGGAGGTTGGATGGATCAAGACGTTT
CALWEVGWIKTF
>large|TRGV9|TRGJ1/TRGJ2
TGTGCCTTGTGGAAGATGGTCTTTTATTATAAGAAACTCTTT
CALWKMVFYYKKLF
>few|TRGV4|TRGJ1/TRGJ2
TGTGCCACCTGGGATGGCCCTTATAAGAAACTCTTT
CATWDGPYKKLF
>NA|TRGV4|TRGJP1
TGTGCCACCTGGACCACTGGTTGGTTCAAGATATTT
CATWTTGWFKIF